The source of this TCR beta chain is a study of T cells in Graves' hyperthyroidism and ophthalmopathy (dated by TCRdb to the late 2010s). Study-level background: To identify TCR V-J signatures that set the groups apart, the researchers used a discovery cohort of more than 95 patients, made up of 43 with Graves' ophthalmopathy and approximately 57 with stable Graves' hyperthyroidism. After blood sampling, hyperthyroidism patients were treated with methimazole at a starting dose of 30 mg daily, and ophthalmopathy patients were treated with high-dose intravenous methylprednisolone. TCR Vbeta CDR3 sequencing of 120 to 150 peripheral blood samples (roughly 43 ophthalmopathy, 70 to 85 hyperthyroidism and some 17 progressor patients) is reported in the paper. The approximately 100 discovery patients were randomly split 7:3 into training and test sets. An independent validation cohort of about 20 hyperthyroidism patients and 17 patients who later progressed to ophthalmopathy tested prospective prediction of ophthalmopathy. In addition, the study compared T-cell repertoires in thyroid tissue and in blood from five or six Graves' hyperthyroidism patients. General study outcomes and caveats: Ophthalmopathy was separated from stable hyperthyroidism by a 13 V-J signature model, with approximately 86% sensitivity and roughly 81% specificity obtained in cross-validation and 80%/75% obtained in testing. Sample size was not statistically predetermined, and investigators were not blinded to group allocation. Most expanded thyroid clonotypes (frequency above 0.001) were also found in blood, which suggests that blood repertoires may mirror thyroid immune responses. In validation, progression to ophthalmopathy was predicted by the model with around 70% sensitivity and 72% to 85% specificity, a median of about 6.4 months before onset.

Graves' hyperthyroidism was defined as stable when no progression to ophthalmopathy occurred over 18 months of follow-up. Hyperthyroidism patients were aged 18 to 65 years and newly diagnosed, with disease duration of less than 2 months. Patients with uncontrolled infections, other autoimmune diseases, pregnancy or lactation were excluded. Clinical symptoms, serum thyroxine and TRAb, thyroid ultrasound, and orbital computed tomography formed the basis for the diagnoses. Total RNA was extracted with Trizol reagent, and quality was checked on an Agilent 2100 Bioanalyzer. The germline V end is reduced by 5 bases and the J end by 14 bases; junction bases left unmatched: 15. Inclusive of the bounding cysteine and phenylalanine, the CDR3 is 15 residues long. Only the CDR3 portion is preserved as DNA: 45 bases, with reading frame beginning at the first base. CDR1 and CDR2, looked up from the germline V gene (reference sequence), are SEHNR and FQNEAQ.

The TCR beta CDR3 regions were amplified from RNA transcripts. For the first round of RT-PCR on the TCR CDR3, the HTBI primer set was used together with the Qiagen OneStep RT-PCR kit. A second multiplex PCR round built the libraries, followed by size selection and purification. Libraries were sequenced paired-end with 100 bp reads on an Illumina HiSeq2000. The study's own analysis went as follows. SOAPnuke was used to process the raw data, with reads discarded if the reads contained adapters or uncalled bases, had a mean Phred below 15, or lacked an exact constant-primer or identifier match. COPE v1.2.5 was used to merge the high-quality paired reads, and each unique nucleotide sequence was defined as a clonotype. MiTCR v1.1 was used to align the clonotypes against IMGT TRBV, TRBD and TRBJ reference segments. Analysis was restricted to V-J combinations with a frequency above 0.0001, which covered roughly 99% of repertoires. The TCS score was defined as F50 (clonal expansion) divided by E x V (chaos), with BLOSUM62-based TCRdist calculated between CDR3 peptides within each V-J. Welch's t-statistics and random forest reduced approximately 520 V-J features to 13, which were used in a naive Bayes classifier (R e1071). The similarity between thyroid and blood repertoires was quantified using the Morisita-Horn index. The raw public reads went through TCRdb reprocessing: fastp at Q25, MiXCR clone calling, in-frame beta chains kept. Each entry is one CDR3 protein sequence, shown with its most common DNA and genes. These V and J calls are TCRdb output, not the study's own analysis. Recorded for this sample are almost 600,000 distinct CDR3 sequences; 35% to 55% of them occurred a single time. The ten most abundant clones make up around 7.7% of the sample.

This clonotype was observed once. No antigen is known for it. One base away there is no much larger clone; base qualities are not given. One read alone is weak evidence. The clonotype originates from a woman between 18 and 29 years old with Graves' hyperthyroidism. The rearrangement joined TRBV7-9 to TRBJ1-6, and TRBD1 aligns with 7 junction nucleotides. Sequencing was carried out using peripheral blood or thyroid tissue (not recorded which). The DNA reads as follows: TGTGCCAGCAGCGCAACAGGGGACGGTTTTTTGGCCCTCCACTTT. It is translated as CASSATGDGFLALHF. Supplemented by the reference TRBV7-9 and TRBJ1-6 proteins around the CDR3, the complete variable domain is DTGVSQNPRHKITKRGQNVTFRCDPISEHNRLYWYRQTLGQGPEFLTYFQNEAQLEKSRLLSDRFSAERPKGSFSTLEIQRTEQGDSAMYLCASSATGDGFLALHFGNGTRLTVT.